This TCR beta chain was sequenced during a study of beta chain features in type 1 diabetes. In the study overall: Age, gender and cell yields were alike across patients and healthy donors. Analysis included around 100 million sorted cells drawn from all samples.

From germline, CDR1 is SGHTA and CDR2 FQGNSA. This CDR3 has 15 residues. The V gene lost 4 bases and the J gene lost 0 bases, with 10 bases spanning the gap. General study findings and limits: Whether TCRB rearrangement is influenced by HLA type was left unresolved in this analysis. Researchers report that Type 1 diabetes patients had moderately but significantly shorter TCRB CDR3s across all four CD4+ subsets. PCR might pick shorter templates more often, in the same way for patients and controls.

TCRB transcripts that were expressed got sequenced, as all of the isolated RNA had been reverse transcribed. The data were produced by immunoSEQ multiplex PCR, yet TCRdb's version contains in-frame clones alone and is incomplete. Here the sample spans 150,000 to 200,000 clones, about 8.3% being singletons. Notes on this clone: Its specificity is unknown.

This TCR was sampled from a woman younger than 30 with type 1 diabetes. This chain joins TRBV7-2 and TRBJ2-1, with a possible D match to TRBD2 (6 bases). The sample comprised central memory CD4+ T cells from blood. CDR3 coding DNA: TGTGCCAGCAGCTCCGGGACTGGCTCCTACAATGAGCAGTTCTTC. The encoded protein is CASSSGTGSYNEQFF.